This T cell receptor beta chain was sequenced during a study of T cell responses to AZD1222 COVID-19 vaccine. Points from the study as a whole: Repertoire samples came only from after the peak T cell response. It should be noted that donors were predominantly white British and more often female, and clonal diversity was possibly underestimated.

The CDR3 loop spans 16 amino acids. This table comes from immunoSEQ multiplex PCR, and its TCRdb copy is limited to in-frame clones, with some not included. The repertoire holds about 110,000 clones, with approximately 91% as singletons. A note on this clone: What it binds is unknown.

The sequence was collected from an adult in good health. This rearrangement joins TRBV21-1 to TRBJ2-3; the D call TRBD1 from the table was never checked on the DNA. TRBV21-1 is a known pseudogene. The sample was peripheral blood, taken on day 0 of AZD1222 vaccination. The CDR3 here is CASSKQGGPSTDTQYF. CDR3 in DNA: TGTGCCAGCAGCAAACAGGGCGGACCTAGCACAGATACGCAGTATTTT.